The entry that follows covers one TCR beta chain sequence. The entry originates in a study of blood T cell repertoires in COVID-19. Study details: PBMCs, B-cell-depleted T cells, or T cells were the source of the cDNA or gDNA that made up the material.

J was trimmed by 4 bases and V by 4 bases; bases with no gene match: 10. From germline, CDR1 is SGDLS and CDR2 YYNGEE. The CDR3 runs 15 residues. Only in-frame clones appear in the TCRdb table, and some are missing; sequencing was by immunoSEQ multiplex PCR. The table shows over 45,000 clones, with around 82% occurring only once. Sequencing was carried out using peripheral blood. The chain recombines TRBV9 with TRBJ1-2; 7 bases are a match to TRBD1. This clonotype originated in a woman older than 75 with acute or convalescent COVID-19. The CDR3 here is CASSTYRGGSYGYTF. The DNA for the CDR3 is TGTGCCAGCAGCACTTACAGGGGAGGAAGCTATGGCTACACCTTC.